This is a list of T cell receptor beta chains from one sample in a study of T cell changes during pregnancy in multiple sclerosis. Measured with immunoSEQ multiplex PCR; TCRdb has only the in-frame clones, and not every one. Of about 130,000 clones listed, about 95% were seen once; the top ten hold about 0.45%. The input for sequencing was peripheral blood, taken after pregnancy. All receptors come from a female donor with multiple sclerosis, enrolled in a pregnancy study. The CDR3 runs from the conserved cysteine through the conserved F or W. Fields, in order: D gene, V gene, clone size, J gene, CDR3 DNA, CDR3 protein. The D gene is left open where the match is weak. Clone size, where shown, is once, few, many, or a class for clones that have expanded.

TRBD2	TRBV29-1	-	TRBJ2-7	TGCAGCGGGTCGACTAGCGGGGTTCCTAGGGAGCAGTACTTC	CSGSTSGVPREQYF
TRBD2	TRBV5-1	-	TRBJ2-7	TGCGCCAGCAGTTCGGGACTAGCGGGCTCCTACGAGCAGTACTTC	CASSSGLAGSYEQYF
-	TRBV19	-	TRBJ1-1	TGTGCCAGTACCCGAGGACAGCTGAACACTGAAGCTTTCTTT	CASTRGQLNTEAFF
TRBD2	TRBV27	-	TRBJ2-1	TGTGCCAGCAGTCCCGGGACTAGCGGGAGTAGGCAGTTCTTC	CASSPGTSGSRQFF
-	TRBV7-9	-	TRBJ2-7	TGTGCCAGCAGCTCGTGGACTCCAGTTTACGAGCAGTACTTC	CASSSWTPVYEQYF
-	TRBV29-1	-	TRBJ2-7	TGCAGCGTTGGGGACCTGGGGGGCTACGAGCAGTACTTC	CSVGDLGGYEQYF
TRBD1	TRBV5-1	-	TRBJ2-3	TGCGCCAGCACGAAACAGGGGGCGCATCGTATAGATACGCAGTATTTT	CASTKQGAHRIDTQYF
TRBD1	TRBV6-6	-	TRBJ2-7	TGTGCCAGCAGTTATGGGACAGTCTACGAGCAGTACTTC	CASSYGTVYEQYF
-	TRBV27	-	TRBJ1-5	TGTGCCAGCAGTTTACACAAGGGAGGGAGCAATCAGCCCCAGCATTTT	CASSLHKGGSNQPQHF
-	TRBV21-1	-	TRBJ1-4	TGTGCCAGCAGCCCGGGGGGAGCTAATGAAAAACTGTTTTTT	CASSPGGANEKLFF
TRBD2	TRBV7-2	-	TRBJ2-1	TGTGCCAGCAGCTTGGGAACTAGCGGGATTTACAATGAGCAGTTCTTC	CASSLGTSGIYNEQFF
-	TRBV5-1	-	TRBJ1-1	TGCGCCAGCGGGACTCAGGTCAGCACTGAAGCTTTCTTT	CASGTQVSTEAFF
TRBD2	TRBV19	-	TRBJ2-1	TGTGCCAGTAGTATGGGGGGGAGCTCCTACAATGAGCAGTTCTTC	CASSMGGSSYNEQFF
-	TRBV6-5	-	TRBJ2-7	TGTGCCAGCAGCCCCCGCTCGGGCTCCTACGAGCAGTACTTC	CASSPRSGSYEQYF
TRBD2	TRBV28	once	TRBJ2-7	TGTGCCACACCTAGGACTAGCTTCTACGAGCAGTACTTC	CATPRTSFYEQYF
TRBD1	TRBV6-1	-	TRBJ1-4	TGTGCCAGCAGTATCCGACAGGGAGATGAAAAACTGTTTTTT	CASSIRQGDEKLFF
TRBD2	TRBV6-1	-	TRBJ2-1	TGTGCCAGCACCCGCCTAGCGGTGAACTACAATGAGCAGTTCTTC	CASTRLAVNYNEQFF
TRBD1	TRBV5-1	once	TRBJ2-3	TGCGCCAGCAGCCGACAGGGGGCTAGCACAGATACGCAGTATTTT	CASSRQGASTDTQYF
TRBD1	TRBV28	-	TRBJ2-5	TGTGCCAGCAGCGGACAGGGCGAGACCCAGTACTTC	CASSGQGETQYF
-	TRBV11-2	once	TRBJ1-4	TGTGCCAGCAGCTTAGGTGGACAGAACTTCAATGAAAAACTGTTTTTT	CASSLGGQNFNEKLFF
-	TRBV6-1	-	TRBJ1-1	TGTGCCAGCACCGTGGGGGGGCAGTTTGAAGCTTTCTTT	CASTVGGQFEAFF
-	TRBV28	-	TRBJ2-2	TGTGCCAGCAGTTTCCCAGGGTCAGCCGGGGAGCTGTTTTTT	CASSFPGSAGELFF